The 27 T cell receptor beta chains in this list originate from one sample, sequenced in a study of T-cell memory formation after mild COVID-19. TCRdb redid the calling of the 5' RACE reads with MiXCR, one entry per CDR3 protein. In the table there are tens of thousands of distinct CDR3 sequences, over 8.5% of which are singletons. Sequencing was done on a sample of PBMCs or a T cell subset sorted from them (not recorded which). The receptor set was obtained from an adult woman who had mild COVID-19 (a few samples of this study predate the infection). Cell type and time point are not known.

This clonotype was counted a few times. The J gene is TRBJ2-5, the V gene TRBV12-3 or TRBV12-4, with 11 positions matching TRBD1. CDR3 size: 14 residues. V shed 7 bases and J 9 bases; nucleotides not matched to a gene: 10. CDR3 in amino acids: CASTPGQGAVAQYF. CDR3 DNA: TGTGCCAGCACTCCCGGACAGGGGGCTGTGGCCCAGTACTTC.

This clonotype occurred many times. The chain combines TRBV5-1 with TRBJ2-3, with D tentatively TRBD2 (5 bases). Looked up from germline, CDR1 is SGHRS and CDR2 is YFSETQ. The CDR3 is made up of 14 amino acids. V was trimmed by 6 bases and J by 0 bases, leaving 11 bases between them. The chain's CDR3 is CASTTGSSTDTQYF. CDR3 nucleotides: TGCGCCAGCACAACGGGGTCGAGCACAGATACGCAGTATTTT.

In its sample, this clonotype was seen many times. The rearrangement uses TRBV20-1 and TRBJ2-7, with 12 bases matching TRBD1. Losses at the gene ends were 1 base for V and 7 bases for J; bases not matched to a gene: 14. The CDR3 spans 17 residues. CDR1 is DFQATT and CDR2 is SNEGSKA in the germline V gene (reference sequence). The CDR3 DNA follows: TGCAGTGCTAGAGCCCTCCTTCCGGGACAGGGGGCGTTTGAGCAGTACTTC. This translates into CSARALLPGQGAFEQYF.

Only a few counts were recorded for this clonotype. V gene TRBV4-3 combines with J gene TRBJ2-3; 8 bases align to TRBD2. This CDR3 has 17 residues. CDR1 and CDR2 from the germline V gene are LGHNA and YSLEER. The V segment lost 1 base and the J segment 5 bases; nucleotides outside the gene matches: 11. The CDR3 region has the DNA TGCGCCAGCAGCCAAGCGGGAGTAGCGGGAATCGGAGATACGCAGTATTTT. Protein product: CASSQAGVAGIGDTQYF.

This clonotype was seen many times. The chain uses TRBV29-1 and TRBJ2-7; D perhaps matches TRBD1 (6 bases). CDR3 size: 13 residues. The ends were cut back, 5 bases at V and 3 bases at J, with 14 bases in the middle. Germline V gene data show CDR1 as SQVTM and CDR2 as ANQGSEA. The CDR3 protein is CSVFRLQGYEQYF. CDR3 bases: TGCAGCGTTTTTCGCCTACAGGGCTACGAGCAGTACTTC.

In its sample, this clonotype was seen many times. V is TRBV12-3 or TRBV12-4 and J is TRBJ2-6; 9 bases are a match to TRBD1. V lost 5 bases, J lost 2 bases, and 10 bases stayed unmatched. The CDR3 covers 18 residues. Here the CDR3 reads CASSTRAGTGTGANVLTF. The CDR3 DNA follows: TGTGCCAGCAGTACGCGAGCCGGGACAGGGACTGGGGCCAACGTCCTGACTTTC.

This clonotype was seen only a few times. The chain carries TRBV9 and TRBJ1-3; weak D call: TRBD1 (5 bases). The CDR3 sequence is 14 residues long. The germline V and J ends were trimmed by 4 bases and 6 bases, with 14 bases remaining between them. Germline CDR1 reads SGDLS; CDR2 reads YYNGEE. CDR3 region: CASSPAVGVNTIYF. DNA for the CDR3: TGTGCCAGCAGCCCAGCGGTGGGGGTAAACACCATATATTTT.

Only a few counts were recorded for this clonotype. The rearrangement joins TRBV12-3 or TRBV12-4 to TRBJ1-2; D is undetermined. The CDR3 loop spans 13 amino acids. The ends were cut back, 4 bases at V and 7 bases at J, with 13 bases in the middle. CDR3 in DNA: TGTGCCAGCAGTTCTACAGCAAAAGTTGGCTACACCTTC. The encoded protein is CASSSTAKVGYTF.

The gene calls are TRBV6-2 or TRBV6-3 and TRBJ2-7, with 9 bases identical to TRBD2. The CDR3 runs to 12 residues. Germline lookup yields CDR1 MNHEY and CDR2 SVGEGT. As DNA, the CDR3 is TGTGCTAGCGGGAGAAGCTCCTACGAGCAGTACTTC. This gives the protein CASGRSSYEQYF.

This sequence joins TRBV7-3 and TRBJ1-1, with no clear D. Trimming pared 3 bases from V and 3 bases from J, leaving 8 bases between. CDR3 length equals 13 residues. CDR1 SGHTA and CDR2 FQGTGA come from the germline V gene. The CDR3 reads CASSLHEDTEAFF. CDR3 sequence (DNA): TGTGCCAGCAGCTTGCACGAGGACACTGAAGCTTTCTTT.

This clonotype has more than one count but fewer than ten. The CDR3 loop is CAWSVGIQETQYF. CDR3 bases: TGTGCCTGGAGTGTGGGGATCCAAGAGACCCAGTACTTC. The J gene is TRBJ2-5, the V gene TRBV30; D ambiguous. The CDR3 runs to 13 residues. In germline, CDR1 is GTSNPN, CDR2 SVGIG (reference sequence). With 0 bases removed from V and 1 base from J, the gap between germline ends came to 6 bases. The full variable domain, its missing parts supplied by reference TRBV30 and TRBJ2-5, is SQTIHQWPATLVQPVGSPLSLECTVEGTSNPNLYWYRQAAGRGLQLLFYSVGIGQISSEVPQNLSASRPQDRQFILSSKKLLLSDSGFYLCAWSVGIQETQYFGPGTRLLVL.

This clonotype was seen only a few times. This chain joins TRBV5-5 and TRBJ2-1; TRBD1 is a possible D gene (6 bases). CDR1 and CDR2 (germline): SGHKS, YYEKEE (reference sequence). The CDR3 loop spans 16 amino acids. Trimming took off 4 bases at V and 0 bases at J, with 14 bases between the two ends. CDR3 in DNA: TGTGCCAGCAGCGTGGACAGTTCCAGCTCCTACAATGAGCAGTTCTTC. This codes for CASSVDSSSSYNEQFF.

This clonotype was counted many times. The chain employs TRBV20-1 and TRBJ2-3; D gene unclear. The CDR3 extends over 13 amino acids. Trimming stripped 5 bases from V and 8 bases from J, with 17 bases between. Germline V lookup: CDR1 DFQATT, CDR2 SNEGSKA (reference sequence). The CDR3 sequence: CSAPRTPSLTQYF. Written as DNA, the CDR3 is TGCAGTGCTCCGAGGACCCCCTCCCTTACGCAGTATTTT.

This clonotype turned up a few times. The chain has TRBV5-1 and TRBJ1-5, with a weak D call TRBD1 (6 bases). The CDR3 has 15 residues. Trimming took off 4 bases at V and 4 bases at J, with 15 bases between the two ends. The germline V gene encodes CDR1 SGHRS and CDR2 YFSETQ. CDR3 sequence: CASSLGGGLNQPQHF. As DNA, the CDR3 is TGCGCCAGCAGCCTGGGAGGGGGGTTGAATCAGCCCCAGCATTTT.

This chain's CDR3 is CASSHLERIKGETQYF. The CDR3 DNA reads TGTGCCAGCAGCCACCTTGAACGGATTAAAGGGGAGACCCAGTACTTC. This rearrangement joins TRBV7-2 to TRBJ2-5; no reliable D call. V lost 5 bases, J lost 5 bases, and 21 bases lay in between. Germline V gene lookup returns CDR1 SGHTA and CDR2 FQGNSA. The CDR3 is made up of 16 amino acids.

The CDR3 sequence: CAKASGAGNTEAFF. The CDR3 bases are TGTGCCAAAGCATCGGGGGCCGGGAACACTGAAGCTTTCTTT. V is TRBV21-1 and J is TRBJ1-1; the D call of TRBD1 is as the table states it, not checked on the DNA. TRBV21-1 is labeled a pseudogene. This CDR3 spans 14 amino acids.

The chain has TRBV9 and TRBJ2-1; D not certain. The germline CDR1 and CDR2 sequences are SGDLS and YYNGEE. Trimming left V 0 bases short and J 3 bases short, with 4 bases between. The CDR3 extends over 13 amino acids. CDR3 DNA: TGTGCCAGCAGCGTAGCAGGCTACAATGAGCAGTTCTTC. Residues: CASSVAGYNEQFF.

This sequence joins TRBV20-1 and TRBJ2-1; the match to TRBD2 covers 9 bases. Germline values: CDR1 DFQATT, CDR2 SNEGSKA (reference sequence). J lost 10 bases, V lost 8 bases, and 18 bases had no gene match. The CDR3 has 15 residues. The CDR3 DNA is TGCAGTTCAACTAGCGGGCCTCGTATTTTCGGCGAGCAGTTCTTC. As protein: CSSTSGPRIFGEQFF.

The CDR3 sequence: CASTLGNEQFF. Written as DNA, the CDR3 is TGTGCCAGCACCCTTGGCAATGAGCAGTTCTTC. The rearrangement uses TRBV3-1 and TRBJ2-1, with no clear D. Trimming left V 7 bases short and J 6 bases short, with 7 bases between. CDR3 length equals 11 residues. The germline CDR1 and CDR2 sequences are LGHDT and YNNKEL (reference sequence).

The rearrangement links TRBV2 to TRBJ2-7; 8 positions match TRBD2. The V segment lost 5 bases and the J segment 3 bases; nucleotides outside the gene matches: 6. Germline loops: CDR1 SNHLY, CDR2 FYNNEI. CDR3 length: 14 residues. The CDR3 region is CASSISGVIYEQYF. The DNA for the CDR3 is TGTGCCAGCAGTATTAGCGGGGTGATCTACGAGCAGTACTTC.

The chain employs TRBV3-1 and TRBJ1-1; no reliable D call. This CDR3 contains 14 residues. In germline, CDR1 is LGHDT, CDR2 YNNKEL (reference sequence). The V gene lost 1 base and the J gene lost 4 bases, with 10 bases spanning the gap. The CDR3 spells CASSQGVSGTEAFF. CDR3 nucleotide sequence: TGTGCCAGCAGCCAAGGAGTGTCGGGCACTGAAGCTTTCTTT.

This clonotype appeared many times. The chain carries TRBV6-5 and TRBJ2-1; no firm D call. The CDR3 runs 12 residues. Trimming pared 4 bases from V and 8 bases from J, leaving 9 bases between. Germline CDR1 is MNHEY and CDR2 is SVGAGI. The CDR3 loop is CASSSMGYEQFF. The CDR3 DNA sequence: TGTGCCAGCAGTTCAATGGGATATGAGCAGTTCTTC.

The J gene is TRBJ1-1, the V gene TRBV7-3, with D unclear. V dropped 1 base and J dropped 4 bases, with 10 bases sitting between them. CDR3 size: 14 residues. Per germline, CDR1 SGHTA and CDR2 FQGTGA. The CDR3 DNA follows: TGTGCCAGCAGCTTAAATCCCCTCGGCACTGAAGCTTTCTTT. It is translated as CASSLNPLGTEAFF.

This clonotype was seen only a few times. The J gene is TRBJ2-5, the V gene TRBV4-2; 11 positions agree with TRBD2. The ends lost 0 bases at V and 8 bases at J; junction bases unmatched: 11. The germline gives CDR1 LGHNA, CDR2 YNFKEQ. CDR3 size: 17 residues. The CDR3 region is CASSQEALAGAQGTQYF. CDR3 nucleotide sequence: TGTGCCAGCAGCCAAGAGGCACTAGCGGGGGCCCAAGGTACCCAGTACTTC.

The sample holds one count of this clonotype. The chain recombines TRBV2 with TRBJ2-3, with D possibly matching TRBD2 (6 bases). Germline CDR1 reads SNHLY; CDR2 reads FYNNEI. The V gene lost 11 bases and the J gene lost 5 bases, with 23 bases spanning the gap. The CDR3 extends over 15 amino acids. As DNA, the CDR3 is TGTGCCGGACTACCGTTCAAAAGTCAGGAAGATACGCAGTATTTT. Protein sequence: CAGLPFKSQEDTQYF.

This rearrangement joins TRBV12-3 or TRBV12-4 to TRBJ2-1; no firm D call. The ends were cut back, 5 bases at V and 8 bases at J, with 16 bases in the middle. The CDR3 totals 14 residues. The chain's CDR3 is CASSGWLRRDEQFF. CDR3 coding DNA: TGTGCCAGCAGTGGTTGGTTACGGAGAGATGAGCAGTTCTTC.

This clonotype was seen more than once but under ten times. V and J are TRBV7-8 and TRBJ2-1; 9 bases match TRBD2. J lost 14 bases, V lost 1 base, and 6 bases had no gene match. The CDR3 totals 13 residues. Germline-derived CDR1 and CDR2 are SGHVS and FQNEAQ. The CDR3 region is CASSLELSGGKFF. The CDR3 DNA is TGTGCCAGCAGCTTAGAACTTAGCGGGGGAAAGTTCTTC.